This T cell receptor beta chain stems from a study of T cell responses to AZD1222 COVID-19 vaccine. The CDR3 runs 14 residues. Between the trimmed V and J ends, which lost 3 bases and 6 bases, there was a span of 15 bases. Germline assignment: CDR1 LNHDA and CDR2 SQIVND (reference sequence). The method was immunoSEQ multiplex PCR; TCRdb's version includes in-frame clones alone and lacks a portion of them. The sample holds 150,000 or so clones, 91% seen once. Points from the study as a whole: Donors were largely white British and mainly female; clonal diversity was possibly underestimated.

As to this clone: Its antigen is as yet unknown.

This TCR came from an adult who received the AZD1222 COVID-19 vaccine. Sequenced material: peripheral blood, taken 28 days after the second AZD1222 dose. This sequence joins TRBV19 and TRBJ2-7, with D perhaps being TRBD1 or TRBD2 (6 bases each). CDR3 residues: CASSIGGQGVEQYF. The CDR3 DNA sequence: TGTGCCAGTAGTATCGGGGGCCAGGGCGTCGAGCAGTACTTC.